This is a list of T cell receptor beta chains from one sample in a study of blood T cell repertoires in COVID-19. Profiled with immunoSEQ multiplex PCR; TCRdb holds only in-frame clones, not every one. This table holds 150,000 to 200,000 clones, over 75% found once. The sample was peripheral blood. Source of these receptors: a man in his 60s with active or convalescent COVID-19. Both conserved end residues are part of each CDR3. The order of the fields is J gene, clone size, D gene, V gene, CDR3 protein, CDR3 DNA. A D gene is named only where the DNA matches it firmly. Clone size, where shown, is once, few, many, or a class for clones that have expanded.

>TRBJ2-7|-|-|TRBV28
CASSLINYEQYF
TGTGCCAGCAGTTTAATCAATTACGAGCAGTACTTC
>TRBJ1-5|-|-|TRBV5-4
CASSRGTDPNQPQHF
TGTGCCAGCAGCCGGGGGACGGATCCTAATCAGCCCCAGCATTTT
>TRBJ2-1|-|TRBD1|TRBV6-6
CASSYLTGGYNEQFF
TGTGCCAGCAGTTACCTGACAGGGGGGTACAATGAGCAGTTCTTC
>TRBJ1-1|-|-|TRBV6-6
CASNSRVNTEAFF
TGTGCCAGCAACAGCAGGGTGAACACTGAAGCTTTCTTT
>TRBJ2-6|-|TRBD1|TRBV18
CASSPPGQVLSGANVLTF
TGTGCCAGCTCACCACCGGGACAGGTCCTCTCTGGGGCCAACGTCCTGACTTTC
>TRBJ1-4|-|TRBD1|TRBV28
CASSSPGTGNEKLFF
TGTGCCAGCAGTTCTCCCGGGACAGGGAATGAAAAACTGTTTTTT
>TRBJ2-2|-|-|TRBV5-5
CASSFGDRELFF
TGTGCCAGCAGCTTCGGGGACAGGGAGCTGTTTTTT
>TRBJ1-2|-|-|TRBV7-2
CASSLGSQERGYTF
TGTGCCAGCAGCTTAGGTTCACAGGAGCGAGGCTACACCTTC
>TRBJ2-5|-|TRBD1|TRBV2
CASNGQGAIQETQYF
TGTGCCAGCAATGGACAGGGGGCGATTCAGGAGACCCAGTACTTC
>TRBJ1-1|few|-|TRBV10-3
CAISESVGGSTEAFF
TGTGCCATCAGTGAGTCGGTGGGAGGGAGCACTGAAGCTTTCTTT
>TRBJ1-2|-|-|TRBV6-5
CATGSPPVGAHGYTF
TGTGCCACCGGTTCGCCCCCGGTAGGGGCTCATGGCTACACCTTC
>TRBJ1-6|-|-|TRBV5-1
CASSLDVGPNSPLHF
TGCGCCAGCAGCCTTGATGTGGGCCCGAATTCACCCCTCCACTTT
>TRBJ2-5|-|-|TRBV19
CASSIGSTGGETQYF
TGTGCCAGTAGTATCGGGAGCACAGGAGGAGAGACCCAGTACTTC